Following are 20 T cell receptor beta chains from one sample sequenced in a study of patients and donors after allogeneic stem cell transplantation (dated by TCRdb to about 2020). The receptor library was made with RT-PCR. TCRdb records NextSeq 550 as the sequencer. TCRdb reworked the public reads: Q25 trimming with fastp, MiXCR clone assembly, productive beta chains retained. Under each unique CDR3 protein, matching rows form one entry showing the most common genes and DNA. In all, the sample holds hundreds of thousands of distinct CDR3 sequences, and 16% of those were seen once. Less than 9.5% of the sample goes to the ten largest clones. The sequenced sample consisted of blood, either unsorted or a sorted T cell fraction (not recorded which). All receptors derive from a human donor who was either an allogeneic HSCT recipient or a stem cell or donor lymphocyte infusion donor (not recorded which). It is not recorded whose cells these are; they may come from a transplant donor.

V gene TRBV4-3 combines with J gene TRBJ2-4; 8 bases are a match to TRBD2. J lost 0 bases, V lost 0 bases, and 4 bases had no gene match. The CDR3 loop spans 17 amino acids. CDR1 LGHNA and CDR2 YSLEER come from the germline V gene. CDR3 DNA: TGCGCCAGCAGCCAAGAACCGCGGGGGGCAGCCAAAAACATTCAGTACTTC. This gives the protein CASSQEPRGAAKNIQYF.

This chain uses TRBV7-9 with TRBJ2-3, with D tentatively TRBD1 or TRBD2 (5 bases each). The CDR3 contains 17 residues. Trimming cost V 4 bases and J 2 bases, with 19 bases left between them. Looked up from germline, CDR1 is SEHNR and CDR2 is FQNEAQ (reference sequence). DNA of the CDR3: TGTGCCAGCAGCTCTAGAGGACCGGGACGGACCACAGATACGCAGTATTTT. It is translated as CASSSRGPGRTTDTQYF.

This clonotype has only a few counts. The chain carries TRBV28 and TRBJ2-7; 13 positions match TRBD2. CDR1 and CDR2 (germline): MDHEN, SYDVKM. This CDR3 contains 15 residues. V lost 4 bases to trimming and J lost 5 bases; unmatched junction nucleotides: 5. CDR3 residues: CASSWTSGSRNEQYF. The CDR3 DNA reads as TGTGCCAGCAGTTGGACTAGCGGGAGTAGGAACGAGCAGTACTTC.

This clonotype was found a few times. This chain connects TRBV6-5 to TRBJ1-6; D not resolved. Per germline, CDR1 MNHEY and CDR2 SVGAGI. Deletions cut 2 bases from V and 0 bases from J, with 5 bases between. The CDR3 has 15 residues. CDR3 bases: TGTGCCAGCAGTTACCTCCGCTCCTATAATTCACCCCTCCACTTT. It translates to CASSYLRSYNSPLHF.

A few counts support this clonotype. One end of the junction does not line up with germline, which may come from a read error. The chain carries TRBV11-2 and TRBJ1-1; 10 bases align to TRBD1. Looked up from germline, CDR1 is SGHAT and CDR2 is FQNNGV. The CDR3 sequence is 16 residues long. CDR3 DNA: TGTGCCAGCAGCCTAGACAGGGGGCGCAGGAACACTGAAGCTTTCTTT. Residues: CASSLDRGRRNTEAFF.

J is TRBJ2-7 and V is TRBV6-1; 8 positions agree with TRBD2. Germline loops: CDR1 MNHNS, CDR2 SASEGT. Trimming cost V 6 bases and J 6 bases; bases outside gene matches: 7. This CDR3 has 13 amino acids. CDR3 loop: CASSRGGPGEQYF. The CDR3 DNA reads as TGTGCCAGCAGCCGGGGGGGTCCGGGCGAGCAGTACTTC.

This clonotype showed up just a few times. The V call is TRBV5-1, the J call TRBJ2-3; no firm D call. Trimming cost V 0 bases and J 1 base, with 6 bases left between them. The CDR3 length is 14 residues. Looked up from germline, CDR1 is SGHRS and CDR2 is YFSETQ. CDR3 DNA sequence: TGCGCCAGCAGCTTGGTCGAGGGCACAGATACGCAGTATTTT. Amino acid sequence: CASSLVEGTDTQYF. The whole variable domain, remainder taken from reference TRBV5-1 and TRBJ2-3, is KAGVTQTPRYLIKTRGQQVTLSCSPISGHRSVSWYQQTPGQGLQFLFEYFSETQRNKGNFPGRFSGRQFSNSRSEMNVSTLELGDSALYLCASSLVEGTDTQYFGPGTRLTVL.

This clonotype has only a few counts. The J gene is TRBJ2-1, the V gene TRBV15; the D gene could be TRBD1 or TRBD2 (5 bases each). The CDR3 contains 14 residues. The germline CDR1 and CDR2 sequences are LNHNV and YYDKDF (reference sequence). Between the trimmed V and J ends, which lost 2 bases and 7 bases, there was a span of 12 bases. As DNA, the CDR3 is TGTGCCACCAGCAGACAAGGGACCCCTAATGAGCAGTTCTTC. It translates to CATSRQGTPNEQFF.

This clonotype turned up a few times. The V gene is TRBV28, the J gene TRBJ2-7, with TRBD1 matching 8 bases. V shed 5 bases, J shed 7 bases, and the junction held 13 bases outside the gene matches. The CDR3 is 15 amino acids. Germline V gene sequence: CDR1 MDHEN, CDR2 SYDVKM. The CDR3 DNA is TGTGCCAGCAGTCCTCGGACAGGGAGCAGGAGGGAGCAGTACTTC. Translation gives CASSPRTGSRREQYF.

CDR3 bases: TGTGCCAGCAGCCGAAGATACCGCAGCGCCTTCTTTTACAATGAGCAGTTCTTC. It specifies CASSRRYRSAFFYNEQFF. The V and J genes are TRBV6-1 and TRBJ2-1; no clear D gene. Trimming left V 6 bases short and J 4 bases short, with 25 bases between. Germline V gene sequence: CDR1 MNHNS, CDR2 SASEGT. This CDR3 is built from 18 residues.

The genes are TRBV2 and TRBJ1-2, with TRBD1 matching over 7 bases. The CDR3 is 14 amino acids. Trimming removed 6 bases from V and 4 bases from J; junction bases left unmatched: 8. Germline CDR1 is SNHLY and CDR2 is FYNNEI. In DNA form, the CDR3 reads TGTGCCAGCAGCGACGACAGGGCTGGCTATGGCTACACCTTC. Translated, it gives CASSDDRAGYGYTF.

The chain carries TRBV7-9 and TRBJ2-1; 11 bases align to TRBD2. The CDR3 loop spans 17 amino acids. J was trimmed by 4 bases and V by 4 bases; bases with no gene match: 9. CDR1 is SEHNR and CDR2 is FQNEAQ in the germline V gene (reference sequence). CDR3 sequence reads: CASSSPRTSGLYNEQFF. CDR3 in DNA: TGTGCCAGCAGCTCCCCACGGACTAGCGGGCTGTACAATGAGCAGTTCTTC.

This clonotype was counted many times. This rearrangement joins TRBV5-1 to TRBJ2-1; D not certain. The CDR3 runs 14 residues. With 3 bases removed from V and 1 base from J, the gap between germline ends came to 8 bases. Germline CDR1 and CDR2: SGHRS and YFSETQ. The CDR3 is CASSSTRSYNEQFF. CDR3 in DNA: TGCGCCAGCAGCTCGACCAGGTCCTACAATGAGCAGTTCTTC.

The chain carries TRBV5-1 and TRBJ1-1; maybe TRBD1 (5 bases). Trimming removed 4 bases from V and 6 bases from J, with 13 bases in between. CDR1 and CDR2 (germline): SGHRS, YFSETQ. The CDR3 has 13 amino acids. CDR3 amino acids: CASSTTGFSEAFF. The CDR3 DNA is TGCGCCAGCAGCACCACAGGATTTTCTGAAGCTTTCTTT.

The gene calls are TRBV24-1 and TRBJ2-1, with a weak D call TRBD1 (6 bases). Germline V gene lookup returns CDR1 KGHDR and CDR2 SFDVKD. V gave up 9 bases and J gave up 4 bases, with 12 bases separating them. The CDR3 sequence is 13 residues long. The CDR3 sequence: CATATGPYNEQFF. DNA for the CDR3: TGTGCCACCGCGACAGGCCCGTACAATGAGCAGTTCTTC.

The chain is built from TRBV4-1 and TRBJ1-4, with TRBD1 matching 10 bases. The length of the CDR3 is 15 residues. With 1 base clipped from V and 7 bases from J, the junction kept 3 bases outside the gene matches. From germline, CDR1 is MGHRA and CDR2 YSYEKL. The CDR3 sequence is CASSQVGTGAEKLFF. In DNA form, the CDR3 reads TGCGCCAGCAGCCAAGTCGGGACAGGGGCTGAAAAACTGTTTTTT.

This clonotype was counted many times. The chain uses TRBV7-3 and TRBJ1-1; D not certain. Germline-derived CDR1 and CDR2 are SGHTA and FQGTGA. Trimming removed 2 bases at V and 3 bases at J, with 7 bases between. The length of the CDR3 is 13 residues. CDR3 protein: CASSLGIYTEAFF. In DNA, the CDR3 is TGTGCCAGCAGCTTAGGGATATACACTGAAGCTTTCTTT.

This sequence joins TRBV11-2 and TRBJ2-1; the D is unclear. CDR1 is SGHAT, CDR2 FQNNGV, per germline. Trimming pared 6 bases from V and 10 bases from J, leaving 10 bases between. The CDR3 runs to 11 residues. CDR3 bases: TGTGCCAGCAGTCACCCTGGCGAGCAGTTCTTC. It specifies CASSHPGEQFF.

This clonotype has more than one count but fewer than ten. The chain employs TRBV30 and TRBJ2-5; either TRBD1 or TRBD2 may supply D (6 bases each). There are 12 residues in the CDR3. The V and J ends lost 4 bases and 4 bases respectively, with 10 bases between them. The germline gives CDR1 GTSNPN, CDR2 SVGIG (reference sequence). CDR3 amino acids: CAWNGGGETQYF. The CDR3 region has the DNA TGTGCCTGGAACGGGGGCGGAGAGACCCAGTACTTC.

The chain uses TRBV5-1 and TRBJ1-1, with D maybe TRBD1 (6 bases). The ends were cut back, 3 bases at V and 1 base at J, with 10 bases in the middle. This CDR3 has 14 amino acids. Germline V gene sequence: CDR1 SGHRS, CDR2 YFSETQ. In DNA form, the CDR3 reads TGCGCCAGCAGCTGGGGGCGGGCGAACACTGAAGCTTTCTTT. Protein sequence: CASSWGRANTEAFF.